This entry lists 21 T cell receptor beta chains sequenced from one sample in a study of Ad26.COV2.S vaccination and SARS-CoV-2 variants. Measured with immunoSEQ multiplex PCR; TCRdb has only the in-frame clones, and not every one. This table holds over 100,000 clones, over 60% found once. Here the sequenced sample was peripheral blood, taken after recovery from COVID-19. All receptors derive from a human donor who had recovered from COVID-19.

The rearrangement joins TRBV2 to TRBJ2-3, with 8 positions matching TRBD2. Germline V gene data show CDR1 as SNHLY and CDR2 as FYNNEI. V gave up 6 bases and J gave up 2 bases; unmatched junction bases: 10. The CDR3 has 16 amino acids. Here the CDR3 reads CASSLGLARSTDTQYF. DNA for the CDR3: TGTGCCAGCAGCCTCGGACTAGCACGTTCCACAGATACGCAGTATTTT. Supplemented by reference TRBV2 and TRBJ2-3, the full variable domain reads EPEVTQTPSHQVTQMGQEVILRCVPISNHLYFYWYRQILGQKVEFLVSFYNNEISEKSEIFDDQFSVERPDGSNFTLKIRSTKLEDSAMYFCASSLGLARSTDTQYFGPGTRLTVL.

The chain is built from TRBV2 and TRBJ2-7; D ambiguous. V shed 10 bases and J shed 1 base, with 14 bases lying between them. This CDR3 has 13 amino acids. The germline V gene has CDR1 SNHLY and CDR2 FYNNEI. CDR3 in amino acids: CATRTYESYEQYF. The CDR3 nucleotides are TGTGCCACAAGGACGTACGAATCCTACGAGCAGTACTTC.

Of note for this clone: The junction and the germline gene differ at one end; a read error may be behind it. V gene TRBV2 combines with J gene TRBJ2-7, with D hard to call. Germline lookup yields CDR1 SNHLY and CDR2 FYNNEI. This CDR3 has 11 amino acids. CDR3 amino acids: CASCEVQEQYF. DNA for the CDR3: TGTGCCAGCTGTGAGGTACAGGAGCAGTACTTC.

This chain connects TRBV5-1 to TRBJ2-6, with D maybe TRBD1 (6 bases). This CDR3 comprises 19 residues. V lost 0 bases and J 0 bases, leaving 16 bases between the germline ends. Germline assignment: CDR1 SGHRS and CDR2 YFSETQ. The CDR3 is CASSLATGLASSGANVLTF. The DNA of the CDR3 is TGCGCCAGCAGCTTGGCGACAGGTCTCGCTAGCTCTGGGGCCAACGTCCTGACTTTC.

This clone was detected many times. V gene TRBV4-1 combines with J gene TRBJ2-3; D unclear. Germline V CDR1 and CDR2: MGHRA, YSYEKL. Trimming stripped 2 bases from V and 11 bases from J, with 14 bases between. The CDR3 loop spans 13 amino acids. CDR3 protein: CASSQSPYMGQYF. In DNA form, the CDR3 reads TGCGCCAGCAGCCAATCCCCCTATATGGGGCAGTATTTT.

V and J are TRBV4-1 and TRBJ2-5; 7 bases align to TRBD1. Germline values: CDR1 MGHRA, CDR2 YSYEKL. This CDR3 has 15 residues. Trimming cost V 1 base and J 0 bases; bases outside gene matches: 2. The chain's CDR3 is CASSQVGQYQETQYF. Here the CDR3 DNA reads TGCGCCAGCAGCCAAGTGGGACAGTACCAAGAGACCCAGTACTTC.

CDR3 in DNA: TGCGCCAGCAGCGAGACAGGGAGGGATCAGCCCCAGCATTTT. Translation: CASSETGRDQPQHF. The J gene is TRBJ1-5, the V gene TRBV4-1; 7 bases fit TRBD1. CDR3 size: 14 residues. The trim removed 5 bases at V and 5 bases at J, leaving 6 bases unmatched. CDR1 MGHRA and CDR2 YSYEKL come from the germline V gene.

CDR3 DNA sequence: TGTGCCAGCAGCAAAACAGGGGCAAGCTCTGGGGCCAACGTCCTGACTTTC. Residues: CASSKTGASSGANVLTF. This rearrangement joins TRBV7-3 to TRBJ2-6; 7 nucleotides line up with TRBD1. Germline CDR1 SGHTA, CDR2 FQGTGA. This CDR3 has 17 amino acids. Trimming at V came to 5 bases and at J to 0 bases, leaving 7 bases not matched to a gene.

V is TRBV10-3 and J is TRBJ1-3, with D uncertain. V was cut by 8 bases and J by 2 bases, with 7 bases left in between. CDR3 length: 12 residues. From germline, CDR1 is ENHRY and CDR2 SYGVKD. In DNA, the CDR3 is TGTGCCATCGGCCCCGCTGGAAACACCATATATTTT. Protein product: CAIGPAGNTIYF.

This rearrangement joins TRBV4-3 to TRBJ1-6, with 9 bases matching TRBD1. CDR3 size: 14 residues. After removal of 5 bases from V and 10 bases from J, the junction contained 6 bases not matched to a gene. The germline V gene encodes CDR1 LGHNA and CDR2 YSLEER. The CDR3 DNA sequence: TGCGCCAGCAGCGAACAGGGGGCGAAGTCACCCCTCCACTTT. Residues: CASSEQGAKSPLHF.

This clone was counted between two and nine times. V usage is TRBV5-1 and J usage is TRBJ2-3, with D perhaps TRBD1 (6 bases). Trimming stripped 2 bases from V and 3 bases from J, with 13 bases between. CDR1 is SGHRS, CDR2 YFSETQ, per germline. The CDR3 covers 15 residues. The DNA for the CDR3 is TGCGCCAGCAGCTTTATCGGACAGAATACAGATACGCAGTATTTT. This sequence encodes CASSFIGQNTDTQYF.

This clone was recorded once. The V gene is TRBV7-2, the J gene TRBJ2-4; D possibly uses TRBD1 or TRBD2 (6 bases each). Trimming pared 7 bases from V and 6 bases from J, leaving 16 bases between. Germline-derived CDR1 and CDR2 are SGHTA and FQGNSA. The CDR3 covers 14 residues. In nucleotides, the CDR3 is TGTGCCAGCAAGCCGGGGGACACAATAAACATTCAGTACTTC. Encoded protein: CASKPGDTINIQYF.

The chain combines TRBV5-1 with TRBJ2-5; D tentatively fits TRBD1 or TRBD2 (5 bases each). In germline, CDR1 is SGHRS, CDR2 YFSETQ. The CDR3 is made up of 14 amino acids. V was shortened by 5 bases and J by 1 base, with 12 bases between the two germline ends. The CDR3 spells CASREGIIQETQYF. The CDR3 DNA sequence: TGCGCCAGCAGAGAGGGGATAATCCAAGAGACCCAGTACTTC.

This clone was counted a few times. The chain has TRBV5-5 and TRBJ2-7; no reliable D call. The V end was cut by 0 bases, the J end by 9 bases, with 13 bases between. Germline CDR1 and CDR2: SGHKS and YYEKEE (reference sequence). This CDR3 region has 13 residues. CDR3 protein: CASSLEAGLPQYF. CDR3 DNA sequence: TGTGCCAGCAGCTTGGAGGCAGGCCTCCCGCAGTACTTC.

V and J are TRBV6-1 and TRBJ2-1; no definite D call. The CDR3 consists of 14 residues. V gave up 3 bases and J gave up 5 bases, with 11 bases separating them. Germline V gene sequence: CDR1 MNHNS, CDR2 SASEGT. Here the CDR3 DNA reads TGTGCCAGCAGTGAGGTGGGTAGGAACAATGAGCAGTTCTTC. It encodes CASSEVGRNNEQFF.

The V call is TRBV21-1, the J call TRBJ1-1. TRBV21-1 is shown as a pseudogene. The CDR3 contains 11 residues. CDR3 region: CASSKDPGAFF. The CDR3 DNA reads TGTGCCAGCAGCAAAGACCCGGGGGCTTTCTTT.

V usage is TRBV7-9 and J usage is TRBJ1-2, with 9 nucleotides matching TRBD1. V was clipped by 5 bases and J by 7 bases; unmatched bases: 8. CDR3 length equals 14 residues. Germline V gene lookup returns CDR1 SEHNR and CDR2 FQNEAQ (reference sequence). DNA of the CDR3: TGTGCCAGCAGCAGAGAAACAGGGGGCTCTGGCTACACCTTC. It translates to CASSRETGGSGYTF.

This rearrangement joins TRBV7-7 to TRBJ2-3, with 11 bases matching TRBD2. The junction had 6 bases not matched to a gene; V was cut back by 5 bases and J by 5 bases. The CDR3 is 15 residues long. Germline CDR1 reads SSHAT; CDR2 reads FNYEAQ (reference sequence). CDR3: CASSPSGGPGDTQYF. CDR3 nucleotides: TGTGCCAGCAGCCCTAGCGGGGGGCCGGGAGATACGCAGTATTTT.

J is TRBJ1-2 and V is TRBV5-5; TRBD1 agrees at 10 bases. Germline lookup yields CDR1 SGHKS and CDR2 YYEKEE (reference sequence). After removal of 2 bases from V and 7 bases from J, the junction contained 14 bases not matched to a gene. The CDR3 is 17 amino acids. The CDR3 loop reads CASSFPRSKGDRGGYTF. The CDR3 DNA reads as TGTGCCAGCAGCTTCCCTCGAAGCAAAGGGGACAGGGGTGGCTACACCTTC.

This chain links TRBV9 with TRBJ2-2, with unresolved D. Trimming left V 4 bases short and J 5 bases short, with 9 bases between. Germline V CDR1 and CDR2: SGDLS, YYNGEE. CDR3 size: 13 residues. CDR3 sequence (DNA): TGTGCCAGCAGCTACCTCTCAACCGGGGAGCTGTTTTTT. It is translated as CASSYLSTGELFF.

The rearrangement uses TRBV19 and TRBJ1-1; 9 bases are a match to TRBD1. Looked up from germline, CDR1 is LNHDA and CDR2 is SQIVND (reference sequence). The CDR3 contains 16 residues. V shed 5 bases and J 4 bases; nucleotides not matched to a gene: 11. CDR3 sequence reads: CASSPGEGQGPTEAFF. In nucleotides, the CDR3 is TGTGCCAGTAGTCCGGGAGAGGGACAGGGTCCCACTGAAGCTTTCTTT.